These 8 T cell receptor beta chains came from one sample sequenced in a study of graft-versus-host responses after intestinal transplantation. With around 200,000 irradiated, violet-dye-labeled stimulator cells, around 200,000 CFSE-labeled responder cells were plated. The data were produced by immunoSEQ multiplex PCR, yet TCRdb's version contains in-frame clones alone and is incomplete. Seen here are under 8,000 clones, around a third observed once, and the top ten hold more than 3%. Sequences were derived from alloreactive CD8+ T cells from a mixed lymphocyte reaction culture, sampled before transplantation. Subset: CFSE-low proliferating T cells sorted from roughly six-day pre-transplant mixed lymphocyte reaction (GvH or HvG direction). Receptors were obtained from a human patient who was an organ donor for intestinal transplantation.

The V gene is TRBV2, the J gene TRBJ2-7; 9 nucleotides line up with TRBD1. Per germline, CDR1 SNHLY and CDR2 FYNNEI. After removal of 7 bases from V and 3 bases from J, the junction contained 10 bases not matched to a gene. The CDR3 spans 15 residues. CDR3 loop: CASTGQDRGVYEQYF. CDR3 nucleotides: TGTGCCAGCACAGGTCAGGACAGGGGCGTCTACGAGCAGTACTTC.

The chain has TRBV11-2 and TRBJ2-7; a possible D gene is TRBD1 (6 bases). This CDR3 has 15 residues. Germline V lookup: CDR1 SGHAT, CDR2 FQNNGV. V was shortened by 5 bases and J by 13 bases, with 27 bases between the two germline ends. The CDR3 sequence: CASSLTRGFPMGFYF. The CDR3 DNA is TGTGCCAGCAGCCTAACGAGGGGGTTTCCAATGGGTTTCTACTTC. Complete variable domain (other parts from reference TRBV11-2 and TRBJ2-7): EAGVAQSPRYKIIEKRQSVAFWCNPISGHATLYWYQQILGQGPKLLIQFQNNGVVDDSQLPKDRFSAERLKGVDSTLKIQPAKLEDSAVYLCASSLTRGFPMGFYFGPGTRLTVT.

The J gene is TRBJ1-1, the V gene TRBV12-5; 9 positions agree with TRBD1. Germline V gene sequence: CDR1 LGHNT, CDR2 FRNRAP. This CDR3 spans 18 amino acids. V trimming: 0 bases; J trimming: 3 bases; junction bases outside the gene matches: 11. CDR3 region: CASGLVFPHRGQDTEAFF. The CDR3 DNA is TGTGCTAGTGGTTTGGTATTTCCGCACAGGGGGCAGGACACTGAAGCTTTCTTT.

J is TRBJ2-1 and V is TRBV9; 11 bases align to TRBD2. Germline V lookup: CDR1 SGDLS, CDR2 YYNGEE. The CDR3 spans 19 residues. V trimming: 0 bases; J trimming: 4 bases; junction bases outside the gene matches: 12. As DNA, the CDR3 is TGTGCCAGCAGCGTAGGTTTTTGGGGACTAGCGGATAGGTACAATGAGCAGTTCTTC. Translation gives CASSVGFWGLADRYNEQFF.

This clone was seen only once. The CDR3 here is CASSSYRDYGYTF. In DNA, the CDR3 is TGTGCCAGCAGCTCGTACAGGGACTATGGCTACACCTTC. The genes are TRBV11-3 and TRBJ1-2; D is perhaps TRBD1 (6 bases). CDR1 and CDR2 (germline): SGHNT, YENEEA. The V gene lost 4 bases and the J gene lost 3 bases, with 9 bases spanning the gap. The CDR3 contains 13 residues.

On this clone itself: This clone may be a read error of a much larger clone one base away. The genes are TRBV29-1 and TRBJ2-3; tentatively, D is TRBD2 (5 bases). Trimming pared 2 bases from V and 2 bases from J, leaving 14 bases between. The germline gives CDR1 SQVTM, CDR2 ANQGSEA. The CDR3 contains 15 residues. The CDR3 nucleotides read TGCAGCGTTGAACCAGGCGGGCGGATCACAGATACGCAGTATTTT. This gives the protein CSVEPGGRITDTQYF.

V usage is TRBV21-1 and J usage is TRBJ2-3; TRBD2 is taken as the D call from the table, unchecked against the DNA. TRBV21-1 is annotated as a pseudogene. The CDR3 has 14 residues. This CDR3 reads CASMGVWGTDTQYF. The CDR3 nucleotides read TGTGCCAGCATGGGAGTTTGGGGCACAGATACGCAGTATTTT.

This chain uses TRBV19 with TRBJ2-1, with D possibly matching TRBD2 (7 bases). V shed 1 base and J shed 3 bases, with 19 bases lying between them. Per germline, CDR1 LNHDA and CDR2 SQIVND (reference sequence). This CDR3 is built from 18 residues. This CDR3 is CASSIVGGNRVFYNEQFF. CDR3 coding DNA: TGTGCCAGTAGTATAGTGGGAGGGAACAGGGTATTCTACAATGAGCAGTTCTTC.